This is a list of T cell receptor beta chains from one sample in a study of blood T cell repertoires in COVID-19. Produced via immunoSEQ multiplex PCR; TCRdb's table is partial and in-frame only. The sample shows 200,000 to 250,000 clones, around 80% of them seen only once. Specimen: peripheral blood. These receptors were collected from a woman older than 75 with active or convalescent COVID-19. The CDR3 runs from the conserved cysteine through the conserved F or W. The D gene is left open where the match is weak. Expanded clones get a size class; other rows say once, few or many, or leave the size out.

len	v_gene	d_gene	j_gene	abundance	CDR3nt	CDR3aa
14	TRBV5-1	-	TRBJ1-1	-	TGCGCCAGCAGCTTGGATCGGGGGGGCACTGAAGCTTTCTTT	CASSLDRGGTEAFF
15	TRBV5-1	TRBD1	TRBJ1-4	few	TGCGCCAGCAGCCCGGGACAGGGGCTAGGTGAAAAACTGTTTTTT	CASSPGQGLGEKLFF
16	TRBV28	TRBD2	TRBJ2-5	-	TGTGCCAGCAGTTTAAATTCATCGGGGGGGCCGAAGACCCAGTACTTC	CASSLNSSGGPKTQYF
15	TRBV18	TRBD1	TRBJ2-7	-	TGTGCCAGCTCACCACCCAGTCTCAGGGGGAGCGAGCAGTACTTC	CASSPPSLRGSEQYF
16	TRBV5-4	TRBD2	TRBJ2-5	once	TGTGCCAGCAGCGGTTCGCCGGGACTAGCTGCAGAGACCCAGTACTTC	CASSGSPGLAAETQYF
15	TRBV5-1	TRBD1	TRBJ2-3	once	TGCGCCAGCAGCAACCGGGACAGGGGTTCAGATACGCAGTATTTT	CASSNRDRGSDTQYF
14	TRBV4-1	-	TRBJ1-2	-	TGCGCCAGCAGCCAGGGGGGGACTAGCTATGGCTACACCTTC	CASSQGGTSYGYTF
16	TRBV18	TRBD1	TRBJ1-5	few	TGTGCCAGCTCACCTTCGACAGGGGGGAGAGAACAGCCCCAGCATTTT	CASSPSTGGREQPQHF
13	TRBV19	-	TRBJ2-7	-	TGTGCCACAGGGGATGGTTGGTCCTACGAGCAGTACTTC	CATGDGWSYEQYF
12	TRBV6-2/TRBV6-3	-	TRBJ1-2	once	TGTGCCAGCAGTTACCAGAACTATGGCTACACCTTC	CASSYQNYGYTF
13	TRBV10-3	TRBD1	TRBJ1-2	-	TGTGCCATCAGTGGACAGGGCGACTATGGCTACACCTTC	CAISGQGDYGYTF
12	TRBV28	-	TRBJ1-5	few	TGTGCCAGCAGCTGGTCGGGTGGGCCCCAGCATTTT	CASSWSGGPQHF
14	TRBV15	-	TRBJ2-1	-	TGTGCCACCAGCAGAGATAAGGGGTCAGGCGAGCAGTTCTTC	CATSRDKGSGEQFF
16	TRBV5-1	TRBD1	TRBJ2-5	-	TGCGCCAGCAGCTTGTCAGGGGGCCCCCCCCAAGAGACCCAGTACTTC	CASSLSGGPPQETQYF
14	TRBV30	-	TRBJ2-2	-	TGTGCCTGGAGTACCGGGGCGGGGACCGGGGAGCTGTTTTTT	CAWSTGAGTGELFF
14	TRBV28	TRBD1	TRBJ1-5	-	TGTGCCAGCAGCCCGGACAGGAACAATCAGCCCCAGCATTTT	CASSPDRNNQPQHF
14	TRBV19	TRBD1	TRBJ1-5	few	TGTGCCAGTAGTGTCGGGACAGGCAATCAGCCCCAGCATTTT	CASSVGTGNQPQHF
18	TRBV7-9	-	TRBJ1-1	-	TGTGCCAGCAGCTGGCGGGTGGGCGGCCCTTCGACGAACACTGAAGCTTTCTTT	CASSWRVGGPSTNTEAFF
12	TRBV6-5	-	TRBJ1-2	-	TGTGCCAGCAGCGCAGGGAGGTCTGGCTACACCTTC	CASSAGRSGYTF
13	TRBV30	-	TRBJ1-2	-	TGTGCCTGGGGGCTAACACGAGGCTATGGCTACACCTTC	CAWGLTRGYGYTF
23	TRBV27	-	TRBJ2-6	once	TGTGCCAGCAGTTTGGTTGCGATAAGGGGGGGATACTCTGATTCCGTTCGGGCCAACGTCCTGACTTTC	CASSLVAIRGGYSDSVRANVLTF
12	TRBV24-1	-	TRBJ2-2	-	TGTGCCACCAGTGGGCAGGCCGGGGAGCTGTTTTTT	CATSGQAGELFF
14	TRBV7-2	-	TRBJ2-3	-	TGTGCCAGCAGCATCAAGGCGGGGCCAGATACGCAGTATTTT	CASSIKAGPDTQYF
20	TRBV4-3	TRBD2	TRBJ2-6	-	TGCGCCAGCAGCCAAGTATTACAGCGGGGGACGCGCTCTGGGGCCAACGTCCTGACTTTC	CASSQVLQRGTRSGANVLTF
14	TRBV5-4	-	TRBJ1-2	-	TGTGCCAGCAGCTTGGTACGGGGTGACTATGGCTACACCTTC	CASSLVRGDYGYTF
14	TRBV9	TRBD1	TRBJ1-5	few	TGTGCCAGCAGCGTAATGGCAGGGGGTGGGCCCCAGCATTTT	CASSVMAGGGPQHF
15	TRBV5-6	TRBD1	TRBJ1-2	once	TGTGCCAGCAGCCCCCGGGACAGACCTTGGTATGGCTACACCTTC	CASSPRDRPWYGYTF
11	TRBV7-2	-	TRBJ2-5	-	TGTGCCAGCAGCCGGGGGGAGACCCAGTACTTC	CASSRGETQYF
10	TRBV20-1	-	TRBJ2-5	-	TGCAGTGCGACTAGAGAGACCCAGTACTTC	CSATRETQYF
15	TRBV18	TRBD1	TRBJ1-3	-	TGTGCCAGCTCACCAACAGGGGCAGCGGGAAACACCATATATTTT	CASSPTGAAGNTIYF
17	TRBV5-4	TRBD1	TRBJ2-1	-	TGTGCCAGCAGCTTGGGCCAGGGGGCTAAGATTTTCAGGGAGCAGTTCTTC	CASSLGQGAKIFREQFF
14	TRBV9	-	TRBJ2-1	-	TGTGCCAGCAGCGTAGAACTAGTTAACAATGAGCAGTTCTTC	CASSVELVNNEQFF
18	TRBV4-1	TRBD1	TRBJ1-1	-	TGCGCCAGCAGCCCCGATCATACAGGGGCTGCGCGGAACACTGAAGCTTTCTTT	CASSPDHTGAARNTEAFF
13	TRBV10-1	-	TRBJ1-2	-	TGCGCCAGTGGGGGGACGGAGTATGGAGGCTACACCTTC	CASGGTEYGGYTF
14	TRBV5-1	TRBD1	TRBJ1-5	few	TGCGCCAGCAGCGCACAGGGGGGCAATCAGCCCCAGCATTTT	CASSAQGGNQPQHF
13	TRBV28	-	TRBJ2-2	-	TGTGCCAGCGAACAGTCGAACACCGGGGAGCTGTTTTTT	CASEQSNTGELFF
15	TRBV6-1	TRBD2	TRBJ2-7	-	TGTGCCAGCAGTGACCCGGGACTAGGCGGCTACGAGCAGTACTTC	CASSDPGLGGYEQYF
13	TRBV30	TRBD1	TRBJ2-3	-	TGTGCCTGGGGGACAGGGGGGACAGATACGCAGTATTTT	CAWGTGGTDTQYF
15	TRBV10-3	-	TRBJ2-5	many	TGTGCCATCAGTGAGTCGGTGGGACTCCAAGAGACCCAGTACTTC	CAISESVGLQETQYF
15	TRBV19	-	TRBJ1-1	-	TGTGCCAGTAAAGAGGGTCGGCGCGGGAACACTGAAGCTTTCTTT	CASKEGRRGNTEAFF
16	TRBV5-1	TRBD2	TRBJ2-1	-	TGCGCCAGCAGTACTAAGCGGGGGGGAGACTACAATGAGCAGTTCTTC	CASSTKRGGDYNEQFF
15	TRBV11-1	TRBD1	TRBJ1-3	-	TGTGCCAGCAGCCCAGACAGGGCGTTTGGAAACACCATATATTTT	CASSPDRAFGNTIYF
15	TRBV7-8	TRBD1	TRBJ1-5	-	TGTGCCAGCAGCTCCGACAGGGGGCTCAATCAGCCCCAGCATTTT	CASSSDRGLNQPQHF
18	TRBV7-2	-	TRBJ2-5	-	TGTGCCAGCAGCTTAGAGGCCCCCTGGCGGGCCCTTATAAGTATCGAGTACTTC	CASSLEAPWRALISIEYF
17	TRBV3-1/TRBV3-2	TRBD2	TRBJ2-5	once	TGTGCCAGCAGCCATGGGACTAGCGGGGGGGCGCGGGAGACCCAGTACTTC	CASSHGTSGGARETQYF
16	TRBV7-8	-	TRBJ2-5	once	TGTGCCAGCAGCCCCTCCTTGCAGATCCCTCCAGAGACCCAGTACTTC	CASSPSLQIPPETQYF
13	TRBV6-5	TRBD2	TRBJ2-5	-	TGTGCCAGCAGGGCTAGCGGCCAAGAGACCCAGTACTTC	CASRASGQETQYF
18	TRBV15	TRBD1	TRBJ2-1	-	TGTGCCACCAGCACCTATCAGGGACAGGGGGCGGTTTACAATGAGCAGTTCTTC	CATSTYQGQGAVYNEQFF
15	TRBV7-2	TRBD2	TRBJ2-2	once	TGTGCCAGCAGCTTAGAGACTAGCGGGACCGGGGAGCTGTTTTTT	CASSLETSGTGELFF
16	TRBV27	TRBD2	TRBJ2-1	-	TGTGCCAGCAGTCCCGACGTCTGGCGGGAGGGCCATGAGCAGTTCTTC	CASSPDVWREGHEQFF
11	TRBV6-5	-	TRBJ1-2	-	TGTGCCAGCAAAACAGTAGGCGGCTACACCTTC	CASKTVGGYTF